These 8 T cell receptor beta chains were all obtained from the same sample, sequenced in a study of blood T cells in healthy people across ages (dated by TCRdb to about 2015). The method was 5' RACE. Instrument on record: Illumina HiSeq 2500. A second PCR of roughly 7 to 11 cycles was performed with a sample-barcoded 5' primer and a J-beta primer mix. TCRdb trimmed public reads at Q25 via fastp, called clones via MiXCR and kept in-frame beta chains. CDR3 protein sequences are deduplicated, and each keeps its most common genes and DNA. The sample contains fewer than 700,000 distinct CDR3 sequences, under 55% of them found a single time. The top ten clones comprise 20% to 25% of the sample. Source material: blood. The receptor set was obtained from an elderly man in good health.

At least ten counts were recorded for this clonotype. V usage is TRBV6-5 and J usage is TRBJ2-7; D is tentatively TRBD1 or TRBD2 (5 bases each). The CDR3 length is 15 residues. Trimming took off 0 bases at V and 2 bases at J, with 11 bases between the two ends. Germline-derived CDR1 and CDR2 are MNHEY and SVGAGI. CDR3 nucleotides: TGTGCCAGCAGTTACTCTTGGGACGGGGCCTACGAGCAGTACTTC. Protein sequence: CASSYSWDGAYEQYF.

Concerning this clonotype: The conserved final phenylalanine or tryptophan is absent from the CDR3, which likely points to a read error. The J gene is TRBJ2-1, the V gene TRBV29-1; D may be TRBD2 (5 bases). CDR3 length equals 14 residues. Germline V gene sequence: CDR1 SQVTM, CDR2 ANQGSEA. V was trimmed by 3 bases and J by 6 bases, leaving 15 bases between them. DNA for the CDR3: TGCAGCGTTGATTCGGTAGCGACCCTCAATGAGCAGTTCTTA. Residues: CSVDSVATLNEQFL.

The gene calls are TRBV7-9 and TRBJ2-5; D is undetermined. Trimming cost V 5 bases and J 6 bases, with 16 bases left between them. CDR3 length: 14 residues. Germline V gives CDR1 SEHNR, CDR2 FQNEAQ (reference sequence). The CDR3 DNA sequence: TGTGCCAGCAGCCTTAACATGGGTGAGCAGACCCAGTACTTC. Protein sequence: CASSLNMGEQTQYF.

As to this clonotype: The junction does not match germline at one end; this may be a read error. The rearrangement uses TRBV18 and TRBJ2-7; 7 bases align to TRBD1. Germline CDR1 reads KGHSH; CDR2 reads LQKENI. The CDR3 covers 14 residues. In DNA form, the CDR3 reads TGTGCCAGCTCCCCACCGACAGGGCCCCACGAGCAGTACTTC. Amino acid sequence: CASSPPTGPHEQYF.

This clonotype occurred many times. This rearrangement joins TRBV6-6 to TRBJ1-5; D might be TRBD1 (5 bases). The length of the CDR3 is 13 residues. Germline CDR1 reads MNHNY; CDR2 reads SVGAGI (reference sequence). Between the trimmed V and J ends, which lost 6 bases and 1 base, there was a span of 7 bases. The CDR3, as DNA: TGTGCCAGCAGCCCAGGGAGCAATCAGCCCCAGCATTTT. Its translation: CASSPGSNQPQHF.

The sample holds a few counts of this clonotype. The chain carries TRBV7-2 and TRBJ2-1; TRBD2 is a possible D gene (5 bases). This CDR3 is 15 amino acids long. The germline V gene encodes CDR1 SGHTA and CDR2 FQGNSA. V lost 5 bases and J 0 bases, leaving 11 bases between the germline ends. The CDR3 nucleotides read TGTGCCAGCAGCCGCGAGCGGAACTCCTACAATGAGCAGTTCTTC. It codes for CASSRERNSYNEQFF. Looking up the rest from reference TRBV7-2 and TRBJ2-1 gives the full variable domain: GAGVSQSPSNKVTEKGKDVELRCDPISGHTALYWYRQSLGQGLEFLIYFQGNSAPDKSGLPSDRFSAERTGGSVSTLTIQRTQQEDSAVYLCASSRERNSYNEQFFGPGTRLTVL.

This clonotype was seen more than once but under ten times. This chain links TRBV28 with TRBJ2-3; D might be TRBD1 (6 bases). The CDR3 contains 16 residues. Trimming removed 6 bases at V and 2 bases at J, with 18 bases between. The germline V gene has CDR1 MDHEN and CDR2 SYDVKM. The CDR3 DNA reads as TGTGCCAGCAGCCCGAGACAGGTTAAGGACACAGATACGCAGTATTTT. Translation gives CASSPRQVKDTDTQYF.

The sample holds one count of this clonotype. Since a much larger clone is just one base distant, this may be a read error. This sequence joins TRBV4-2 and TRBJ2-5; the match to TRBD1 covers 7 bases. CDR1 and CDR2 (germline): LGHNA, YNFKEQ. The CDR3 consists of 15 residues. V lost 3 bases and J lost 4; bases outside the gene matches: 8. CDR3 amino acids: CASSQDEGAAETQYF. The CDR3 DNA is TGTGCCAGCAGCCAGGATGAGGGGGCGGCAGAGACCCAGTACTTC.